This T cell receptor (beta chain) originates from a study of blood T cell repertoires in COVID-19. About the study: T cells, B-cell-depleted T cells, or PBMCs supplied cDNA or gDNA.

Seattle enrolled patients during active infection and tracked them longitudinally. The repertoire was sequenced with immunoSEQ multiplex PCR; TCRdb's copy has only in-frame clones and lacks some. The data show under 250,000 clones, about 88% seen once. Germline V CDR1 and CDR2: DFQATT, SNEGSKA (reference sequence). The CDR3 contains 11 residues. Trimming shortened V by 4 bases and J by 1 base, and 4 bases separated the two germline ends. Sequenced input: peripheral blood. The sequence came from a man aged 45-65 years with COVID-19, enrolled during active disease. The genes are TRBV20-1 and TRBJ2-5; D uncertain. The CDR3 protein is CSAMAQETQYF. CDR3 coding DNA: TGCAGTGCTATGGCCCAAGAGACCCAGTACTTC.